This entry describes one T cell receptor (beta chain). This CDR3 has 13 residues. The V end lost 0 bases, the J end lost 10 bases, and 12 bases lay between the germline ends. Germline CDR1 reads MGHRA; CDR2 reads YSYEKL. This sample is drawn from a study of T cell changes during pregnancy in multiple sclerosis. This table comes from immunoSEQ multiplex PCR, and its TCRdb copy is limited to in-frame clones, with some not included. The sample contains roughly 70,000 clones, 70% to 90% of which appear only once. The clonotype comes from a female donor with multiple sclerosis, enrolled in a pregnancy study. Sequencing used peripheral blood, obtained before pregnancy. The genes are TRBV4-1 and TRBJ1-2, with D maybe TRBD1 (5 bases). In nucleotides, the CDR3 is TGCGCCAGCAGCCAAGAAGGTAGGGGTGACTACACCTTC. This translates into CASSQEGRGDYTF.